This is a list of T cell receptor beta chains from one sample in a study of cytomegalovirus exposure and HLA in healthy donors. The repertoire was sequenced with immunoSEQ multiplex PCR; TCRdb's copy has only in-frame clones and lacks some. The repertoire holds 120,000 or so clones, with roughly 90% as singletons. Sequencing was carried out using PBMCs. The receptors stem from a woman aged 18-29 years in good health and CMV-seronegative. CDR3s include the opening cysteine and the closing phenylalanine or tryptophan. D genes are given only for firm matches. Clone size is shown for a subset of rows, as once, few, many or a class of expanded clone.

v_call: TRBV25-1; d_call: TRBD2; clone_size: NA; j_call: TRBJ2-1; cdr3_aa: CASRLAGGPGNEQFF; cdr3_nt: TGTGCCAGCAGACTAGCGGGAGGGCCAGGAAATGAGCAGTTCTTC
v_call: TRBV19; d_call: TRBD1; clone_size: NA; j_call: TRBJ1-2; cdr3_aa: CASRDRGEDGYTF; cdr3_nt: TGTGCCAGTCGGGACAGGGGCGAGGATGGCTACACCTTC
v_call: TRBV5-1; d_call: TRBD1; clone_size: NA; j_call: TRBJ2-3; cdr3_aa: CASSAGQGTDTQYF; cdr3_nt: TGCGCCAGCAGCGCGGGACAGGGAACAGATACGCAGTATTTT
v_call: TRBV30; d_call: NA; clone_size: NA; j_call: TRBJ1-3; cdr3_aa: CAWSVHRPKSGNTIYF; cdr3_nt: TGTGCCTGGAGTGTACACAGGCCGAAATCCGGAAACACCATATATTTT
v_call: TRBV4-2; d_call: NA; clone_size: NA; j_call: TRBJ2-2; cdr3_aa: CASSQVQPGELFF; cdr3_nt: TGTGCCAGCAGCCAAGTACAGCCCGGGGAGCTGTTTTTT
v_call: TRBV11-3; d_call: TRBD2; clone_size: NA; j_call: TRBJ2-3; cdr3_aa: CASSPGLAGVRADTQYF; cdr3_nt: TGTGCCAGCAGCCCAGGACTAGCGGGAGTGAGGGCAGATACGCAGTATTTT
v_call: TRBV7-9; d_call: NA; clone_size: NA; j_call: TRBJ2-2; cdr3_aa: CASSLFGATNTGELFF; cdr3_nt: TGTGCCAGCAGCTTATTCGGAGCTACGAACACCGGGGAGCTGTTTTTT
v_call: TRBV27; d_call: TRBD1; clone_size: NA; j_call: TRBJ2-6; cdr3_aa: CASSLSARGGQGSGANVLTF; cdr3_nt: TGTGCCAGCAGTTTATCGGCCCGGGGCGGACAGGGCTCTGGGGCCAACGTCCTGACTTTC
v_call: TRBV19; d_call: NA; clone_size: NA; j_call: TRBJ1-3; cdr3_aa: CASSNAGGSSGNTIYF; cdr3_nt: TGTGCCAGTAGCAACGCGGGGGGCAGCTCTGGAAACACCATATATTTT
v_call: TRBV6-1; d_call: NA; clone_size: NA; j_call: TRBJ1-2; cdr3_aa: CASSEAAGLGGYTF; cdr3_nt: TGTGCCAGCAGTGAAGCGGCAGGTTTAGGTGGCTACACCTTC
v_call: TRBV19; d_call: NA; clone_size: NA; j_call: TRBJ1-4; cdr3_aa: CASSAVDGQVLFF; cdr3_nt: TGTGCCAGTAGTGCTGTCGACGGTCAGGTACTGTTTTTT
v_call: TRBV5-6; d_call: NA; clone_size: NA; j_call: TRBJ1-1; cdr3_aa: CASSLAPPGAEAFF; cdr3_nt: TGTGCCAGCAGCTTGGCCCCCCCGGGGGCTGAAGCTTTCTTT
v_call: TRBV5-5; d_call: NA; clone_size: once; j_call: TRBJ1-1; cdr3_aa: CASSSLGGSNTEAFF; cdr3_nt: TGTGCCAGCAGCTCCCTGGGAGGATCCAACACTGAAGCTTTCTTT
v_call: TRBV7-9; d_call: NA; clone_size: NA; j_call: TRBJ1-1; cdr3_aa: CASSLSGEGSGTEAFF; cdr3_nt: TGTGCCAGCAGCTTATCGGGGGAGGGGTCGGGAACTGAAGCTTTCTTT
v_call: TRBV28; d_call: NA; clone_size: NA; j_call: TRBJ2-7; cdr3_aa: CASSPVPLIQQYF; cdr3_nt: TGTGCCAGCAGTCCGGTACCTCTAATCCAGCAGTACTTC
v_call: TRBV7-9; d_call: TRBD2; clone_size: NA; j_call: TRBJ2-1; cdr3_aa: CASSLTSGILLEDNEQFF; cdr3_nt: TGTGCCAGCAGCTTAACCAGCGGGATTTTGCTAGAGGACAATGAGCAGTTCTTC
v_call: TRBV11-1; d_call: TRBD2; clone_size: NA; j_call: TRBJ2-7; cdr3_aa: CASSQRGADEQYF; cdr3_nt: TGTGCCAGCAGCCAGCGGGGGGCCGACGAGCAGTACTTC
v_call: TRBV5-4; d_call: TRBD2; clone_size: NA; j_call: TRBJ2-5; cdr3_aa: CASSPPTSGRVETQYF; cdr3_nt: TGTGCCAGCAGCCCACCGACTAGCGGAAGGGTAGAGACCCAGTACTTC
v_call: TRBV29-1; d_call: TRBD2; clone_size: once; j_call: TRBJ2-7; cdr3_aa: CSVEDPFSGGAGYEQYF; cdr3_nt: TGCAGCGTTGAAGATCCTTTTAGCGGGGGGGCCGGTTACGAGCAGTACTTC
v_call: TRBV7-2; d_call: TRBD2; clone_size: NA; j_call: TRBJ2-1; cdr3_aa: CASSPSHSGRALEQFF; cdr3_nt: TGTGCCAGCAGCCCCTCCCATAGCGGGAGGGCTTTGGAGCAGTTCTTC
v_call: TRBV7-9; d_call: TRBD2; clone_size: NA; j_call: TRBJ2-7; cdr3_aa: CASSSSASGGREQYF; cdr3_nt: TGTGCCAGCAGCTCTTCGGCTAGCGGGGGTCGCGAGCAGTACTTC
v_call: TRBV19; d_call: TRBD1; clone_size: NA; j_call: TRBJ1-5; cdr3_aa: CASSIRQGLNQPQHF; cdr3_nt: TGTGCCAGTAGTATTCGACAGGGTCTGAATCAGCCCCAGCATTTT
v_call: TRBV27; d_call: TRBD2; clone_size: NA; j_call: TRBJ2-7; cdr3_aa: CASSFGLAGHYEQYF; cdr3_nt: TGTGCCAGCAGTTTTGGACTAGCGGGACACTACGAGCAGTACTTC
v_call: TRBV7-8; d_call: TRBD1; clone_size: NA; j_call: TRBJ2-1; cdr3_aa: CASSLTPPDRVSYNEQFF; cdr3_nt: TGTGCCAGCAGCCTAACCCCCCCCGACAGGGTCTCCTACAATGAGCAGTTCTTC
v_call: TRBV13; d_call: NA; clone_size: NA; j_call: TRBJ2-1; cdr3_aa: CASFGPGTRDEQFF; cdr3_nt: NA
v_call: TRBV27; d_call: TRBD1; clone_size: NA; j_call: TRBJ1-2; cdr3_aa: CASRRAGRGSGGYTF; cdr3_nt: TGTGCCAGCCGAAGAGCCGGCAGGGGGAGTGGTGGCTACACCTTC
v_call: TRBV5-6; d_call: TRBD1; clone_size: NA; j_call: TRBJ1-2; cdr3_aa: CASSLFRQGWDYGYTF; cdr3_nt: TGTGCCAGCAGTTTGTTCCGACAGGGATGGGACTATGGCTACACCTTC
v_call: TRBV11-2; d_call: TRBD1; clone_size: few; j_call: TRBJ1-1; cdr3_aa: CASSPRDRGNTEAFF; cdr3_nt: TGTGCCAGCAGCCCACGGGACAGGGGGAACACTGAAGCTTTCTTT
v_call: TRBV6-1; d_call: TRBD2; clone_size: many; j_call: TRBJ2-1; cdr3_aa: CASSELAGGYNEQFF; cdr3_nt: TGTGCCAGCAGTGAATTAGCGGGAGGGTACAATGAGCAGTTCTTC